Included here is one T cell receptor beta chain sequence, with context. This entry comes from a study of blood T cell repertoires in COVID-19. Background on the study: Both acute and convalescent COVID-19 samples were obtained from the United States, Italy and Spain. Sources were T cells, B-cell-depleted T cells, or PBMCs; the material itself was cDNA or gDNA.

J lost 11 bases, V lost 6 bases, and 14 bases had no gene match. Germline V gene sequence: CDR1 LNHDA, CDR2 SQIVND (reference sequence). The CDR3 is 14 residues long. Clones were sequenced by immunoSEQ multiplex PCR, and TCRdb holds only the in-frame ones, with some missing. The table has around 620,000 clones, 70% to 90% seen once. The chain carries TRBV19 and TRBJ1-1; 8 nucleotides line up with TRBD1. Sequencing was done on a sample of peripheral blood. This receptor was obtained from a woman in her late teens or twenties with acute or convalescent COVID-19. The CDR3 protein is CASRPDRGGIFAFF. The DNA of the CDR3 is TGTGCCAGTAGGCCCGACAGGGGAGGCATTTTTGCTTTCTTT.